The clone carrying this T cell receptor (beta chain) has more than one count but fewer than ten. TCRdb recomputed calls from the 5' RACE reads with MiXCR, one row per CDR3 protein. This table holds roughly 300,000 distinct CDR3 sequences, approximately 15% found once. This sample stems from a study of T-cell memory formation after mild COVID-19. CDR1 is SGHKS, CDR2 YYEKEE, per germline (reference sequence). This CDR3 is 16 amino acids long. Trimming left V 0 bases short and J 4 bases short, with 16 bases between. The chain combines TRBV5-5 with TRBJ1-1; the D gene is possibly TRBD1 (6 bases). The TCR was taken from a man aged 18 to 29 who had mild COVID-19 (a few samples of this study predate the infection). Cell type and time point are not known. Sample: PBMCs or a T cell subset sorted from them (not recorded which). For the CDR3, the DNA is TGTGCCAGCAGCTTGGTGCCAGGGGAGGGGACCACTGAAGCTTTCTTT. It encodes CASSLVPGEGTTEAFF.